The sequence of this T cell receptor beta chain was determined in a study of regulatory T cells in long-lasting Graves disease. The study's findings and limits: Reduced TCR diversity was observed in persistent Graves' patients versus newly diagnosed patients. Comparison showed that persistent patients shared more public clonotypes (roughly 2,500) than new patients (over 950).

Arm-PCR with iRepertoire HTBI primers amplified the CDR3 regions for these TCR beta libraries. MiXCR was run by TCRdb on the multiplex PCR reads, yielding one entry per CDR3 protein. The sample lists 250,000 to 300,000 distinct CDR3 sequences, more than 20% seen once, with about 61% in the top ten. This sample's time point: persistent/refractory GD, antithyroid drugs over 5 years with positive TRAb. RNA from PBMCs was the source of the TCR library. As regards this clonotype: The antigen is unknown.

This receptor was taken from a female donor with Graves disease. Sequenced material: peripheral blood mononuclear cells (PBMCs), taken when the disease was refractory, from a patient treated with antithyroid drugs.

CDR3 amino acids: CASSLALAASYEQYF. For the CDR3, the DNA is TGTGCCAGCAGCTTAGCTCTGGCAGCCTCCTACGAGCAGTACTTC. The chain has TRBV7-2 and TRBJ2-7; unclear D gene. The CDR3 runs to 15 residues. Germline V lookup: CDR1 SGHTA, CDR2 FQGNSA. V was clipped by 0 bases and J by 0 bases, with 9 bases between them.